This T cell receptor (beta chain) comes out of a study of cytomegalovirus exposure and HLA in healthy donors. 60 Vbeta and 13 Jbeta primers were used in PCR. Assay: immunoSEQ multiplex PCR; the TCRdb copy retains only in-frame clones and omits some. In the table there are around 150,000 clones, 70% to 80% of which are singletons. Study-wide points: Presence/absence analyses assumed roughly uniform sequencing depth across donors. The listing of 150 to 200 TCR beta chains classed them as cytomegalovirus-associated.

About this clone: What it binds is unknown.

The receptor was derived from a human donor in good health. The source material was PBMCs.

The CDR3 spells CASSEGDTGLPQHF. Here the CDR3 DNA reads TGTGCCAGCAGTGAAGGGGACACGGGTTTGCCCCAGCATTTT. The chain recombines TRBV6-1 with TRBJ1-5; weak D call: TRBD1 (6 bases). The CDR3 consists of 14 residues. V lost 1 base to trimming and J lost 9 bases, with 13 bases between them. The germline V gene encodes CDR1 MNHNS and CDR2 SASEGT.